A single T cell receptor (beta chain) is shown here with its context. This clonotype has more than one count but fewer than ten. Its antigen has not been determined. Nothing much larger sits one base from this clone, and base qualities are not available. The time point label of this sample denotes: persistent/refractory GD, antithyroid drugs over 5 years with positive TRAb. RNA was extracted from PBMCs in TRIzol for both TCR sequencing and RNA sequencing. The diagnosis of Graves' disease was made according to American Thyroid Association guidelines. Recruitment of patients was carried out at an endocrinology department in Xi'an, China. Each patient gave roughly 8.4 milliliters of peripheral blood, collected in an EDTA anticoagulant tube. Ficoll Paque Plus density gradient separation was used to isolate PBMCs, and no further T cell sorting was performed. An Agilent 2100 Bioanalyzer and agarose gel were used to assess RNA quality, and a NanoDrop 2000 was used to measure RNA concentration.

From a lookup of the germline V gene, CDR1 and CDR2 are SGHTA and FQGNSA. V has 6 bases trimmed and J has 6 bases trimmed; junction bases matching no gene number 11. Inclusive of the bounding cysteine and phenylalanine, the CDR3 is 15 residues long. Just the 45-base CDR3 DNA is kept, in frame starting at base 1. The library was generated by multiplex PCR. Sequencing instrument: Illumina HiSeq 4000. CDR3 regions were amplified by Arm-PCR with iRepertoire HTBI primers to construct TCR beta libraries. PCR products were gel purified before sequencing. From the authors' description of their analysis: Gene usage analysis of CDR3 amino acid clonotypes relied on the roughly 64 TRBV and fewer than 15 TRBJ segments identified across samples. Filtered high-quality paired reads were merged into contigs using COPE and FqMerger. BLAST was used to align contigs to IMGT TRBV, TRBD and TRBJ reference genes, with CDR3 defined following IMGT. Clonotypes above 0.1% frequency were classified as highly expanded clones. Shannon entropy served as the measure of repertoire diversity, while the Gini coefficient captured V-J evenness. Clonotypes shared by more than one individual were considered public. TCRdb reanalyzed the raw reads on its own, using fastp at Q25 for trimming and MiXCR for clone calling, and kept in-frame beta chains. For every CDR3 protein sequence, its rows merge into one entry that carries the most common genes and DNA. TCRdb's processing, not the study's, gives the V and J calls here. The sample records hundreds of thousands of distinct CDR3 sequences, approximately 23% of which are singletons. Clones ranked in the top ten supply around 13% of the sample.

The data originate from a study of regulatory T cells in long-lasting Graves disease (dated by TCRdb to about 2021). General notes on the study: Persistent Graves' disease meant more than 5 years of antithyroid drug treatment with TSH receptor autoantibodies that stayed positive. The study was conducted in China and was registered as a clinical trial. In the clinical cohort, patients with persistent Graves' disease had used antithyroid drugs for an average of roughly 10 years. This study used TCR sequencing and RNA sequencing of peripheral blood to compare persistent Graves' disease patients against newly diagnosed Graves' disease patients. A total of around 35 samples underwent TCR sequencing: some 13 from persistent and some 20 from newly diagnosed Graves' disease patients. Beyond this particular receptor, the publication reports: A larger number of public clonotypes was shared among persistent patients (about 2,700) than among newly diagnosed patients (approximately 1,000). As a limitation, the authors acknowledged that the small sample size may reduce accuracy. Compared with newly diagnosed patients, patients with persistent Graves' disease had lower TCR Shannon entropy and fewer highly expanded clones, which suggests clonal expansion. Persistent disease showed preferential use of TRBV28, TRBJ1-2 and TRBJ2-5, whereas newly diagnosed disease favored TRBV20-1 and TRBJ2-1. The study examined only peripheral blood because the primary lesion, thyroid tissue, could not be accessed. Only the TCR beta chain was sequenced and analyzed.

The receptor comes from a female donor with Graves disease. Recombination linked TRBV7-2 to TRBJ2-4; 7 central nucleotides agree with TRBD1. The sample consisted of peripheral blood mononuclear cells (PBMCs), taken when the disease was refractory, from a patient treated with antithyroid drugs. CDR3 sequence: CASSQITGERNIQYF. At the DNA level, the sequence is TGTGCCAGCAGTCAAATAACAGGGGAGAGAAACATTCAGTACTTC.